One sample yielded the 21 T cell receptor beta chains listed below, sequenced in a study of shared clonotypes between healthy human individuals. Clones were read by immunoSEQ multiplex PCR, and TCRdb kept only the in-frame ones, dropping some. The table includes 1,400,000 or so clones, roughly 98.5% detected once. The sequencing sample was made of naive CD4+ T cells sorted from blood. Subset defined: CD45RA+ positively selected. All receptors derive from a man in his thirties or forties in good health.

V is TRBV27 and J is TRBJ2-7, with TRBD2 matching 7 bases. This CDR3 is 15 amino acids long. Germline assignment: CDR1 MNHEY and CDR2 SMNVEV (reference sequence). The trim removed 3 bases at V and 0 bases at J, leaving 5 bases unmatched. CDR3 coding DNA: TGTGCCAGCAGTTTCAGGGAGGGAAGCTCCTACGAGCAGTACTTC. Amino acid sequence: CASSFREGSSYEQYF.

Details on this clone: At the DNA level, this CDR3 is encoded by other sequences in the same sample as well. DNA of the CDR3: TGTGCCAGCTCAAGGGGGCAAAGCAATCAGCCCCAGCATTTT. Protein product: CASSRGQSNQPQHF. The chain joins TRBV7-9 to TRBJ1-5; TRBD1 agrees at 7 bases. The ends lost 8 bases at V and 1 base at J; junction bases unmatched: 5. Germline CDR1 SEHNR, CDR2 FQNEAQ (reference sequence). This CDR3 is 14 amino acids long.

The DNA for the CDR3 is TGTGCCAGCAGTGCGGACAGGGGGCGAAGAGATACGCAGTATTTT. Its translation: CASSADRGRRDTQYF. The gene calls are TRBV6-1 and TRBJ2-3; TRBD1 matches at 11 bases. V gave up 4 bases and J gave up 5 bases; unmatched junction bases: 5. Germline V CDR1 and CDR2: MNHNS, SASEGT. The CDR3 length is 15 residues.

This CDR3 reads CATRRQGVAEAFF. The CDR3 DNA follows: TGTGCCACCCGGAGACAGGGGGTTGCTGAAGCTTTCTTT. The chain recombines TRBV5-6 with TRBJ1-1; 9 nucleotides line up with TRBD1. CDR1 and CDR2 from the germline V gene are SGHDT and YYEEEE. Trimming cost V 9 bases and J 6 bases; bases outside gene matches: 9. The CDR3 has 13 amino acids. The full variable domain, with the rest looked up from reference TRBV5-6 and TRBJ1-1, is DAGVTQSPTHLIKTRGQQVTLRCSPKSGHDTVSWYQQALGQGPQFIFQYYEEEERQRGNFPDRFSGHQFPNYSSELNVNALLLGDSALYLCATRRQGVAEAFFGQGTRLTVV.

The chain combines TRBV12-5 with TRBJ2-7, with 10 nucleotides matching TRBD2. The CDR3 has 15 amino acids. V lost 8 bases to trimming and J lost 0 bases; unmatched junction nucleotides: 7. CDR1 LGHNT and CDR2 FRNRAP come from the germline V gene. CDR3 bases: TGTGCTAGTTTGGCTAGCGGGGGTAGCTCCTACGAGCAGTACTTC. It yields the protein CASLASGGSSYEQYF. Together with reference TRBV12-5 and TRBJ2-7, the CDR3 gives the full variable domain: DARVTQTPRHKVTEMGQEVTMRCQPILGHNTVFWYRQTMMQGLELLAYFRNRAPLDDSGMPKDRFSAEMPDATLATLKIQPSEPRDSAVYFCASLASGGSSYEQYFGPGTRLTVT.

A single count supports this clone. This sequence joins TRBV28 and TRBJ1-2; no reliable D call. This CDR3 is built from 11 residues. V dropped 10 bases and J dropped 4 bases, with 10 bases sitting between them. The germline CDR1 and CDR2 sequences are MDHEN and SYDVKM. The CDR3 region is CATTGIYGYTF. The CDR3 nucleotides read TGTGCCACCACCGGGATCTATGGCTACACCTTC.

This rearrangement joins TRBV9 to TRBJ2-1; 8 bases are shared with TRBD2. V was clipped by 0 bases and J by 6 bases; unmatched bases: 14. CDR1 is SGDLS, CDR2 YYNGEE, per germline. The CDR3 runs 18 residues. As DNA, the CDR3 is TGTGCCAGCAGCGTAGGTCCTCCGGGAAGCGGGAGTGGCAATGAGCAGTTCTTC. The encoded protein is CASSVGPPGSGSGNEQFF.

Only one count was recorded for this clone. The rearrangement uses TRBV18 and TRBJ2-2, with TRBD2 matching 14 bases. Per germline, CDR1 KGHSH and CDR2 LQKENI. The CDR3 has 19 residues. Trimming removed 4 bases from V and 3 bases from J; junction bases left unmatched: 10. The CDR3 region has the DNA TGTGCCAGCTCACTAATATTCGGACTAGCGGGAGGAGACACCGGGGAGCTGTTTTTT. It specifies CASSLIFGLAGGDTGELFF.

A word on this clone: This specimen includes other DNA sequences encoding the same CDR3. This chain links TRBV7-2 with TRBJ2-7; D is perhaps TRBD2 (6 bases). Germline values: CDR1 SGHTA, CDR2 FQGNSA. This CDR3 region has 13 residues. V was cut by 3 bases and J by 4 bases, with 10 bases left in between. Here the CDR3 reads CASSLGLQYEQYF. CDR3 nucleotides: TGTGCCAGCAGCTTGGGACTCCAATACGAGCAGTACTTC.

The chain recombines TRBV10-2 with TRBJ1-5; D is possibly TRBD1 (5 bases). Germline CDR1 and CDR2: WSHSY and SAAADI. V gave up 9 bases and J gave up 4 bases, with 19 bases separating them. This CDR3 is built from 15 residues. Written as DNA, the CDR3 is TGCGCCAGTTCTCGAACCCAGGGAGGGAATCAGCCCCAGCATTTT. It is translated as CASSRTQGGNQPQHF.

The chain carries TRBV14 and TRBJ2-7; 9 nucleotides match TRBD1. With 5 bases clipped from V and 6 bases from J, the junction kept 14 bases outside the gene matches. CDR3 length equals 16 residues. CDR1 is SGHDN, CDR2 FVKESK, per germline. The CDR3: CASSENARDRVGEQYF. In nucleotides, the CDR3 is TGTGCCAGCAGCGAAAACGCCCGGGACAGGGTTGGCGAGCAGTACTTC.

The chain couples TRBV6-1 to TRBJ2-2; TRBD1 might be the D (5 bases). V shed 5 bases and J shed 3 bases, with 10 bases lying between them. There are 14 residues in the CDR3. Germline CDR1 reads MNHNS; CDR2 reads SASEGT. CDR3 region: CASSLDRHTGELFF. The DNA of the CDR3 is TGTGCCAGCAGTCTCGACAGACACACCGGGGAGCTGTTTTTT.

The rearrangement joins TRBV5-4 to TRBJ2-1, with TRBD2 matching over 9 bases. The J segment lost 3 bases and the V segment lost 0 bases, leaving 1 base of the junction unmatched. The CDR3 spans 15 residues. Germline V gene sequence: CDR1 SGHNT, CDR2 YYREEE (reference sequence). Here the CDR3 DNA reads TGTGCCAGCAGCTTGGCAGCGGGAGGCTACAATGAGCAGTTCTTC. Translation gives CASSLAAGGYNEQFF.

This chain links TRBV9 with TRBJ1-2; TRBD1 might be the D (6 bases). Germline CDR1 is SGDLS and CDR2 is YYNGEE. Trimming stripped 0 bases from V and 5 bases from J, with 14 bases between. The CDR3 covers 15 residues. CDR3 region: CASSVEARGIYGYTF. CDR3 coding DNA: TGTGCCAGCAGCGTAGAGGCCAGGGGTATATATGGCTACACCTTC.

This chain uses TRBV25-1 with TRBJ1-1, with TRBD1 identical over 7 bases. Germline V gene sequence: CDR1 MGHDK, CDR2 SYGVNS. The CDR3 is made up of 14 amino acids. J gave up 4 bases and V 6 bases, and 8 bases lay outside the gene matches. As DNA, the CDR3 is TGTGCCAGCAGAGGAACAGGGGTTGTCACTGAAGCTTTCTTT. It is translated as CASRGTGVVTEAFF.

V gene TRBV5-5 combines with J gene TRBJ2-7, with D possibly being TRBD1 (5 bases). The CDR3 is 14 residues long. Trimming took 1 base from V and 2 from J, leaving 10 bases between them. CDR1 and CDR2 from the germline V gene are SGHKS and YYEKEE (reference sequence). CDR3 in DNA: TGTGCCAGCAGCTTGCAAGGCAGGGCCTACGAGCAGTACTTC. Translated, it gives CASSLQGRAYEQYF.

The CDR3 loop reads CASSPSAGSVYEQYF. Here the CDR3 DNA reads TGCGCCAGCAGTCCAAGCGCCGGGAGTGTCTACGAGCAGTACTTC. J is TRBJ2-7 and V is TRBV10-1; TRBD2 might be the D (6 bases). Germline CDR1 WNHNN, CDR2 SYGVQD (reference sequence). Trimming stripped 5 bases from V and 3 bases from J, with 17 bases between. The CDR3 runs 15 residues.

The CDR3 DNA is TGTGCCATTCCTTCTGGGGCCAACGTCCTGACTTTC. This codes for CAIPSGANVLTF. V and J are TRBV2 and TRBJ2-6; D remains ambiguous. Germline V gives CDR1 SNHLY, CDR2 FYNNEI. V dropped 10 bases and J dropped 1 base, with 5 bases sitting between them. The CDR3 length is 12 residues.

The chain recombines TRBV18 with TRBJ2-2; D call uncertain. Germline V lookup: CDR1 KGHSH, CDR2 LQKENI. V gave up 2 bases and J gave up 4 bases, with 8 bases separating them. The CDR3 is 14 residues long. Here the CDR3 reads CASSPGKTTGELFF. The CDR3 DNA is TGTGCCAGCTCACCAGGGAAGACCACCGGGGAGCTGTTTTTT. Together with reference TRBV18 and TRBJ2-2, the CDR3 gives the full variable domain: NAGVMQNPRHLVRRRGQEARLRCSPMKGHSHVYWYRQLPEEGLKFMVYLQKENIIDESGMPKERFSAEFPKEGPSILRIQQVVRGDSAAYFCASSPGKTTGELFFGEGSRLTVL.

This clone was counted once. This chain uses TRBV15 with TRBJ2-7; a weak D match, TRBD1 (6 bases). This CDR3 has 14 residues. The germline V and J ends were trimmed by 4 bases and 4 bases, with 14 bases remaining between them. Germline CDR1 reads LNHNV; CDR2 reads YYDKDF (reference sequence). The CDR3: CATSTVGAAYEQYF. The DNA of the CDR3 is TGTGCCACCAGCACGGTGGGGGCCGCATACGAGCAGTACTTC.

This clone is a singleton in its sample. This chain links TRBV7-8 with TRBJ2-5; weak D call: TRBD2 (5 bases). The CDR3 sequence is 14 residues long. The V end was cut by 1 base, the J end by 10 bases, with 16 bases between. CDR1 is SGHVS, CDR2 FQNEAQ, per germline. CDR3 sequence reads: CASSLEMGRRDQYF. CDR3 DNA: TGTGCCAGCAGCTTAGAAATGGGGAGACGGGACCAGTACTTC.